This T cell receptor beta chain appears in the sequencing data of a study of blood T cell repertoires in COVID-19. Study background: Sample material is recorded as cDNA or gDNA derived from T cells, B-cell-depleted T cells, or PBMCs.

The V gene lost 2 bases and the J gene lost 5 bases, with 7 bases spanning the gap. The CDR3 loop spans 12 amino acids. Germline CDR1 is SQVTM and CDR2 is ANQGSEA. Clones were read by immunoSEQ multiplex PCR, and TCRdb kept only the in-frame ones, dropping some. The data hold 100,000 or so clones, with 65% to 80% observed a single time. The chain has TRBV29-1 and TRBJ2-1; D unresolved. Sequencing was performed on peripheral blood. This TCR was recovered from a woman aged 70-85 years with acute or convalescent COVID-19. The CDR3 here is CSVETRNNEQFF. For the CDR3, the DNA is TGCAGCGTTGAAACTCGAAACAATGAGCAGTTCTTC.